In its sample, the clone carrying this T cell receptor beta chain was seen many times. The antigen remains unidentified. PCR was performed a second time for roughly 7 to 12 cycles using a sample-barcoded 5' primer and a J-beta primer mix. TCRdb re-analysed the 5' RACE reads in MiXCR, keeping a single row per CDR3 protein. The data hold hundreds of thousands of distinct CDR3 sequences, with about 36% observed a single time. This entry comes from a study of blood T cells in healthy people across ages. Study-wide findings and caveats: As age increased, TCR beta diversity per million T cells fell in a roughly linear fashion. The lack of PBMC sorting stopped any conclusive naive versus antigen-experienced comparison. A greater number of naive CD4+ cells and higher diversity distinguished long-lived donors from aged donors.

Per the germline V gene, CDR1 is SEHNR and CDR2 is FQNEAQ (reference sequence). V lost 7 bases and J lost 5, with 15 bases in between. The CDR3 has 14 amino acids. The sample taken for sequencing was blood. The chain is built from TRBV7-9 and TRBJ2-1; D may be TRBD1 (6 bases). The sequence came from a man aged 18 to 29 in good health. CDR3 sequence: CASTRGGVNNEQFF. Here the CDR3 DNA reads TGTGCCAGCACCCGAGGGGGAGTGAACAATGAGCAGTTCTTC.